Following are 23 T cell receptor beta chains from one sample sequenced in a study of shared clonotypes between healthy human individuals. Using immunoSEQ multiplex PCR, the repertoire was profiled, and TCRdb retains in-frame clones only, with some absent. The table lists about 2 million clones, roughly 94% of them singletons. CD45RO-negative cells were positively selected for CCR7, leaving out terminally differentiated effector memory CD45RA+ cells. The sequenced sample consisted of naive CD8+ T cells sorted from blood. These receptor sequences come from a man younger than 35 in good health.

This clone was counted a single time. The V and J genes are TRBV7-8 and TRBJ2-6, with D tentatively TRBD2 (5 bases). The CDR3 spans 16 residues. Germline CDR1 is SGHVS and CDR2 is FQNEAQ. Deletions cut 4 bases from V and 0 bases from J, with 10 bases between. DNA of the CDR3: TGTGCCAGCAGCTCCCATGAGGGCTCTGGGGCCAACGTCCTGACTTTC. It yields the protein CASSSHEGSGANVLTF.

The rearrangement joins TRBV5-4 to TRBJ2-7; D is unclear. V was pared by 4 bases and J by 4 bases, with 18 bases between. Germline CDR1 SGHNT, CDR2 YYREEE (reference sequence). This CDR3 region has 15 residues. The CDR3 is CASSTRLGPFYEQYF. The CDR3 bases are TGTGCCAGCAGCACCCGCCTCGGACCTTTTTACGAGCAGTACTTC.

The V call is TRBV5-1, the J call TRBJ1-4; unclear D gene. CDR3 length: 14 amino acids. V lost 3 bases and J 5 bases, leaving 11 bases between the germline ends. CDR1 is SGHRS and CDR2 is YFSETQ in the germline V gene. Written as DNA, the CDR3 is TGCGCCAGCAGCTCCGACGGACGGAATGAAAAACTGTTTTTT. Its translation: CASSSDGRNEKLFF.

This clone showed up just once. The same CDR3 can be traced to other DNA sequences in this sample. This chain uses TRBV5-1 with TRBJ2-7; 7 bases map to TRBD1. The CDR3 has 14 amino acids. V was clipped by 2 bases and J by 1 base; unmatched bases: 3. Germline V CDR1 and CDR2: SGHRS, YFSETQ. CDR3 protein: CASSFLQGSYEQYF. The CDR3 nucleotides read TGCGCCAGCAGCTTTTTACAGGGGTCCTACGAGCAGTACTTC.

The V and J genes are TRBV10-3 and TRBJ2-1, with 11 bases fitting TRBD2. V lost 2 bases and J lost 7; bases outside the gene matches: 1. The CDR3 spans 14 residues. Germline CDR1 is ENHRY and CDR2 is SYGVKD. Here the CDR3 DNA reads TGTGCCATCAGTGAGGTAGCGGGAGGGAATGAGCAGTTCTTC. Its protein product is CAISEVAGGNEQFF.

V usage is TRBV2 and J usage is TRBJ2-1, with a tentative D call TRBD2 (6 bases). Germline CDR1 and CDR2: SNHLY and FYNNEI. Between the trimmed V and J ends, which lost 2 bases and 6 bases, there was a span of 23 bases. The CDR3 consists of 18 residues. CDR3 bases: TGTGCCAGCAGTGAATTTGTGGCGGGAAGCTCCGTTGGCAATGAGCAGTTCTTC. It yields the protein CASSEFVAGSSVGNEQFF.

The rearrangement links TRBV28 to TRBJ1-3, with D unclear. Per the germline V gene, CDR1 is MDHEN and CDR2 is SYDVKM. This CDR3 region has 15 residues. V lost 3 bases and J 1 base, leaving 10 bases between the germline ends. CDR3 region: CASSFTLGSGNTIYF. The CDR3 bases are TGTGCCAGCAGTTTTACGTTGGGGTCTGGAAACACCATATATTTT.

This clone was recorded only once. J is TRBJ2-1 and V is TRBV29-1, with TRBD2 identical over 10 bases. The germline V gene has CDR1 SQVTM and CDR2 ANQGSEA. With 6 bases clipped from V and 3 bases from J, the junction kept 8 bases outside the gene matches. CDR3 length: 15 residues. CDR3 protein: CSVPPPSGSYNEQFF. CDR3 DNA sequence: TGCAGCGTCCCACCCCCTAGCGGGAGCTACAATGAGCAGTTCTTC.

The chain links TRBV5-4 to TRBJ2-7; 7 bases line up with TRBD1. Unmatched junction bases numbered 3, after V lost 2 bases and J lost 4 bases. This CDR3 region has 13 residues. Germline loops: CDR1 SGHNT, CDR2 YYREEE (reference sequence). The CDR3 loop reads CASSLQGKYEQYF. The CDR3 coding sequence is TGTGCCAGCAGCTTACAGGGGAAATACGAGCAGTACTTC.

A few counts support this clone. The chain combines TRBV30 with TRBJ2-2, with D possibly being TRBD1 or TRBD2 (5 bases each). Germline V gene data show CDR1 as GTSNPN and CDR2 as SVGIG (reference sequence). The CDR3 extends over 13 amino acids. The germline V and J ends were trimmed by 0 bases and 7 bases, with 9 bases remaining between them. The CDR3 sequence is CAWSVRGVGELFF. The CDR3, as DNA: TGTGCCTGGAGTGTGAGGGGAGTCGGGGAGCTGTTTTTT.

The chain links TRBV10-2 to TRBJ2-7, with 7 bases aligning to TRBD1. The V gene's germline CDR1 is WSHSY and CDR2 SAAADI. CDR3 size: 14 residues. V lost 5 bases, J lost 2 bases, and 6 bases stayed unmatched. This CDR3 reads CASSIDRAAYEQYF. DNA of the CDR3: TGCGCCAGCAGTATAGACAGGGCAGCCTACGAGCAGTACTTC.

In the case of this clone: Distinct nucleotide sequences in the sample also encode this CDR3. This chain connects TRBV6-5 to TRBJ1-5; 7 nucleotides align to TRBD1. This CDR3 has 13 residues. CDR1 and CDR2 (germline): MNHEY, SVGAGI. V lost 4 bases and J lost 6; bases outside the gene matches: 3. CDR3 sequence: CASSSGGGQPQHF. CDR3 nucleotides: TGTGCCAGCAGTTCAGGGGGGGGTCAGCCCCAGCATTTT.

About this clone itself: In the same sample, other DNA sequences code for this CDR3. The gene calls are TRBV5-4 and TRBJ1-2; D is undetermined. The germline CDR1 and CDR2 sequences are SGHNT and YYREEE (reference sequence). There are 13 residues in the CDR3. V dropped 0 bases and J dropped 5 bases, with 8 bases sitting between them. CDR3 nucleotides: TGTGCCAGCAGCTTGGCAGAAGGGTATGGCTACACCTTC. It encodes CASSLAEGYGYTF.

With respect to this clone: The sample holds other DNA sequences that translate to the same CDR3. The chain couples TRBV5-4 to TRBJ2-5, with D maybe TRBD2 (6 bases). The CDR3 runs to 13 residues. The V and J ends lost 0 bases and 4 bases respectively, with 7 bases between them. The germline CDR1 and CDR2 sequences are SGHNT and YYREEE (reference sequence). In DNA form, the CDR3 reads TGTGCCAGCAGCTTGGAGGAGGGAGAGACCCAGTACTTC. This encodes CASSLEEGETQYF.

The chain links TRBV19 to TRBJ1-5, with unresolved D. Germline values: CDR1 LNHDA, CDR2 SQIVND (reference sequence). The CDR3 consists of 15 residues. V was shortened by 3 bases and J by 6 bases, with 15 bases between the two germline ends. In DNA, the CDR3 is TGTGCCAGTAGTATTAAATCGGGGTTAGGTCAGCCCCAGCATTTT. It encodes CASSIKSGLGQPQHF. The full variable domain, in which reference TRBV19 and TRBJ1-5 provide the parts outside the CDR3, is DGGITQSPKYLFRKEGQNVTLSCEQNLNHDAMYWYRQDPGQGLRLIYYSQIVNDFQKGDIAEGYSVSREKKESFPLTVTSAQKNPTAFYLCASSIKSGLGQPQHFGDGTRLSIL.

Turning to this clone: The same CDR3 can be traced to other DNA sequences in this sample. V is TRBV10-2 and J is TRBJ2-7; D call uncertain. Between the trimmed V and J ends, which lost 3 bases and 0 bases, there was a span of 6 bases. The germline gives CDR1 WSHSY, CDR2 SAAADI. The CDR3 covers 13 residues. This chain's CDR3 is CASSEGLSYEQYF. CDR3 in DNA: TGCGCCAGCAGTGAAGGTCTCTCCTACGAGCAGTACTTC.

This sequence joins TRBV7-2 and TRBJ2-7, with 8 bases that match TRBD2. Germline values: CDR1 SGHTA, CDR2 FQGNSA. The CDR3 extends over 16 amino acids. The ends lost 5 bases at V and 0 bases at J; junction bases unmatched: 9. CDR3 region: CASSRSTSGSSYEQYF. CDR3 bases: TGTGCCAGCAGCCGCTCTACTAGCGGATCCTCCTACGAGCAGTACTTC.

This chain joins TRBV10-1 and TRBJ2-7, with 10 bases matching TRBD2. Germline-derived CDR1 and CDR2 are WNHNN and SYGVQD (reference sequence). The junction had 11 bases not matched to a gene; V was cut back by 6 bases and J by 3 bases. The CDR3 is 16 residues long. This CDR3 reads CASSDTAGGLRYEQYF. CDR3 coding DNA: TGCGCCAGCAGCGACACAGCGGGAGGGCTTCGCTACGAGCAGTACTTC.

The chain links TRBV6-4 to TRBJ2-1; 7 positions match TRBD2. The CDR3 has 17 residues. With V trimmed by 2 bases and J by 3 bases, 10 bases remained unmatched. Germline V gene sequence: CDR1 MRHNA, CDR2 SNTAGT. CDR3 sequence (DNA): TGTGCCAGCAGTGACACCTTTCGCCCTAGCGGCTACAATGAGCAGTTCTTC. Translating it yields CASSDTFRPSGYNEQFF.

Notes on this clone: This sample also contains other DNA sequences that code for the same CDR3. The chain employs TRBV6-5 and TRBJ2-3, with a possible D match to TRBD1 (5 bases). CDR3 length: 14 amino acids. The germline V and J ends were trimmed by 2 bases and 3 bases, with 9 bases remaining between them. The germline V gene encodes CDR1 MNHEY and CDR2 SVGAGI. CDR3 in DNA: TGTGCCAGCAGTTACGGGCAGGGTACAGATACGCAGTATTTT. Translated, it gives CASSYGQGTDTQYF.

This clone was detected only once. The V call is TRBV29-1, the J call TRBJ1-1; 8 bases align to TRBD1. The CDR3 has 17 amino acids. CDR1 is SQVTM, CDR2 ANQGSEA, per germline. V lost 1 base and J lost 4; bases outside the gene matches: 14. CDR3 sequence (DNA): TGCAGCGTTGAAGTTTTATCGGGACAGGCTATAAGCACTGAAGCTTTCTTT. The encoded protein is CSVEVLSGQAISTEAFF.

This clone has just one count. The chain carries TRBV5-1 and TRBJ2-1; 11 bases are a match to TRBD2. Losses at the gene ends were 4 bases for V and 9 bases for J; bases not matched to a gene: 12. Per the germline V gene, CDR1 is SGHRS and CDR2 is YFSETQ. CDR3 length equals 16 residues. CDR3 in amino acids: CASSPGLAESGLEQFF. CDR3 sequence (DNA): TGCGCCAGCAGCCCGGGACTAGCGGAGAGTGGTCTTGAGCAGTTCTTC.

This clone was counted a single time. J is TRBJ2-2 and V is TRBV5-6, with D perhaps being TRBD1 or TRBD2 (6 bases each). Looked up from germline, CDR1 is SGHDT and CDR2 is YYEEEE. The CDR3 extends over 16 amino acids. Trimming removed 3 bases at V and 6 bases at J, with 18 bases between. The CDR3 region has the DNA TGTGCCAGCAGCTCCCTTCCGGGGGCGGATGCCGGGGAGCTGTTTTTT. Encoded protein: CASSSLPGADAGELFF.